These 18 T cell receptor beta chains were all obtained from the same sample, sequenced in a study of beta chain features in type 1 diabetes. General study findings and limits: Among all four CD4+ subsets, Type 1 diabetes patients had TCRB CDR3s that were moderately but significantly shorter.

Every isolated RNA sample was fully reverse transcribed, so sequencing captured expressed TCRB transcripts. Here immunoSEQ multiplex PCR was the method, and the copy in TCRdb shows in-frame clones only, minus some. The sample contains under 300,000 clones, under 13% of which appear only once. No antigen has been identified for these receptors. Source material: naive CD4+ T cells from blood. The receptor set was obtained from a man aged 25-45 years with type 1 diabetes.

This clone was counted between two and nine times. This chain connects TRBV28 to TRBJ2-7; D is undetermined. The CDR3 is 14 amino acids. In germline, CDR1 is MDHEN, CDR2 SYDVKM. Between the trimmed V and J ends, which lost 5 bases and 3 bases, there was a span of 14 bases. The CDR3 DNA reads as TGTGCCAGCAGTAACCTCGGTGGCGGCTACGAGCAGTACTTC. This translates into CASSNLGGGYEQYF.

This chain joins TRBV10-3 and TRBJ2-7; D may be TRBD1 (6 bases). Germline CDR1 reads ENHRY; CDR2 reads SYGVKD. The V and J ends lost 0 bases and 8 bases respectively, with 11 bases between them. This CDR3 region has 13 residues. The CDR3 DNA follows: TGTGCCATCAGTGAGTCGACACAGGGCCAGCAGTACTTC. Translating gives CAISESTQGQQYF.

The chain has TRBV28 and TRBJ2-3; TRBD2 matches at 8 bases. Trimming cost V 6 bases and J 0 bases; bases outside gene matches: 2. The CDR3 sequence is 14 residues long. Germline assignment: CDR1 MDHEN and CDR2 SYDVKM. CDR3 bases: TGTGCCAGCAGCCCGGGGGGGAGCACAGATACGCAGTATTTT. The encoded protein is CASSPGGSTDTQYF.

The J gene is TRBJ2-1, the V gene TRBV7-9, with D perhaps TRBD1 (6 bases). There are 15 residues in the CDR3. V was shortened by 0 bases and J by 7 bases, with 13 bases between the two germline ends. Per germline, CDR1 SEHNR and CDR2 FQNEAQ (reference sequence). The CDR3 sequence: CASSLARDKRNEQFF. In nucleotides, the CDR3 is TGTGCCAGCAGCTTAGCCCGGGACAAGAGAAATGAGCAGTTCTTC.

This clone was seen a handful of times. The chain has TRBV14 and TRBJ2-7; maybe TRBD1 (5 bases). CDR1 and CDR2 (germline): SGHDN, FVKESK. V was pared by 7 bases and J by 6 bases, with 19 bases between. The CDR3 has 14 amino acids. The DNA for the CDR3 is TGTGCCAGCACCCCAAGGGGCTCCCATTGCGAGCAGTACTTC. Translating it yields CASTPRGSHCEQYF.

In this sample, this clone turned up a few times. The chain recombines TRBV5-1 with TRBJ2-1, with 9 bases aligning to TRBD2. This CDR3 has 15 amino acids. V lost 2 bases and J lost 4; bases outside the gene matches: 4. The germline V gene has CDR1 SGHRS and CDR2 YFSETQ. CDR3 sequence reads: CASSFVTSGYNEQFF. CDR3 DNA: TGCGCCAGCAGCTTCGTGACTAGCGGTTACAATGAGCAGTTCTTC.

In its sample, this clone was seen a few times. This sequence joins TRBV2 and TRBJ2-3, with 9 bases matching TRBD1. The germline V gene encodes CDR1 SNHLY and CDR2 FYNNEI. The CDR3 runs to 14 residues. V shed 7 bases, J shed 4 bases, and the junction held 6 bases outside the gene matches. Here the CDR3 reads CASKNRDRADTQYF. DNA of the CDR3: TGTGCCAGCAAAAACCGGGACAGGGCAGATACGCAGTATTTT. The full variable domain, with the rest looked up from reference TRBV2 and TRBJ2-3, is EPEVTQTPSHQVTQMGQEVILRCVPISNHLYFYWYRQILGQKVEFLVSFYNNEISEKSEIFDDQFSVERPDGSNFTLKIRSTKLEDSAMYFCASKNRDRADTQYFGPGTRLTVL.

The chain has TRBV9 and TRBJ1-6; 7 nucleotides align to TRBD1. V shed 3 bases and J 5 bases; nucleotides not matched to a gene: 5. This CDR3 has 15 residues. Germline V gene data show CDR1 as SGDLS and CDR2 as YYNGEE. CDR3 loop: CASSAMTGNNSPLHF. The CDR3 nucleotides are TGTGCCAGCAGCGCGATGACAGGGAATAATTCACCCCTCCACTTT. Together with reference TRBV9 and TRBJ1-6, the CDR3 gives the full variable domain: DSGVTQTPKHLITATGQRVTLRCSPRSGDLSVYWYQQSLDQGLQFLIQYYNGEERAKGNILERFSAQQFPDLHSELNLSSLELGDSALYFCASSAMTGNNSPLHFGNGTRLTVT.

This CDR3 is CATSRGGSSYNEQFF. The DNA for the CDR3 is TGTGCCACCAGCAGAGGCGGGAGCTCCTACAATGAGCAGTTCTTC. The J gene is TRBJ2-1, the V gene TRBV15; TRBD2 matches 7 bases. This CDR3 comprises 15 residues. V dropped 1 base and J dropped 0; count of bases not matched to a gene: 0. Germline V lookup: CDR1 LNHNV, CDR2 YYDKDF (reference sequence).

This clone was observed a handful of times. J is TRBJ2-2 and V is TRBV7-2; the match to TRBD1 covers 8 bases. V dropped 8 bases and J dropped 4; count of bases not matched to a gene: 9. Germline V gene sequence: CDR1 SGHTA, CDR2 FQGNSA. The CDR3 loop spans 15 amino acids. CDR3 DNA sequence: TGTGCCAGCCTCATTTCAGGGGGCCTCACCGGGGAGCTGTTTTTT. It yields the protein CASLISGGLTGELFF.

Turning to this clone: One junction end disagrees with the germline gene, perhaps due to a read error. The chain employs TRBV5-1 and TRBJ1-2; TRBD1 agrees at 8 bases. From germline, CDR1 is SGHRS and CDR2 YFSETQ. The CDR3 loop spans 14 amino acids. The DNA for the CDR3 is TGCGCCAGCAGCCAGGACAGGGCTAATTATGGCTACACCTTC. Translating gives CASSQDRANYGYTF. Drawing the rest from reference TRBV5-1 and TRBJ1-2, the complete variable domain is KAGVTQTPRYLIKTRGQQVTLSCSPISGHRSVSWYQQTPGQGLQFLFEYFSETQRNKGNFPGRFSGRQFSNSRSEMNVSTLELGDSALYLCASSQDRANYGYTFGSGTRLTVV.

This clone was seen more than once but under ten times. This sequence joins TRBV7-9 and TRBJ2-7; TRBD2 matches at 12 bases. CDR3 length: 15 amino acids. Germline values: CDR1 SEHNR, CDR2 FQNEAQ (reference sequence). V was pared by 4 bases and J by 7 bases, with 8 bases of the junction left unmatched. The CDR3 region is CASSWAGLAGLEQYF. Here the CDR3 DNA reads TGTGCCAGCAGCTGGGCGGGACTAGCGGGTTTGGAGCAGTACTTC. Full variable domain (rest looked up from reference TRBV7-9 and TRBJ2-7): DTGVSQNPRHKITKRGQNVTFRCDPISEHNRLYWYRQTLGQGPEFLTYFQNEAQLEKSRLLSDRFSAERPKGSFSTLEIQRTEQGDSAMYLCASSWAGLAGLEQYFGPGTRLTVT.

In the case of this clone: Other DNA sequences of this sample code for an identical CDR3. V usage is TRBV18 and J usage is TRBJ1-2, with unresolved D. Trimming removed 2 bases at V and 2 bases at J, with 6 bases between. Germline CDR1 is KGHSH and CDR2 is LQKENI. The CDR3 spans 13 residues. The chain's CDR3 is CASSPDINYGYTF. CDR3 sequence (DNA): TGTGCCAGCTCACCAGACATCAACTATGGCTACACCTTC.

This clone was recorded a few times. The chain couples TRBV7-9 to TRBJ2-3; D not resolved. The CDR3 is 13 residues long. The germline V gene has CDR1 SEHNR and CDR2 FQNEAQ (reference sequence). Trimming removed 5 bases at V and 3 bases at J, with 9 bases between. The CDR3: CASSRLQTDTQYF. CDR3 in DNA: TGTGCCAGCAGCCGGTTACAGACAGATACGCAGTATTTT.

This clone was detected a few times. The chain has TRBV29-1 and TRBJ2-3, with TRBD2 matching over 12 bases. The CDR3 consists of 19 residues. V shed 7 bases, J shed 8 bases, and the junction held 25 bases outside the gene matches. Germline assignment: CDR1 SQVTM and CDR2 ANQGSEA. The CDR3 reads CSARRPLAGGPDRGRTQYF. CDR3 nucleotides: TGCAGCGCAAGAAGACCACTAGCGGGGGGCCCGGATCGTGGTCGTACGCAGTATTTT.

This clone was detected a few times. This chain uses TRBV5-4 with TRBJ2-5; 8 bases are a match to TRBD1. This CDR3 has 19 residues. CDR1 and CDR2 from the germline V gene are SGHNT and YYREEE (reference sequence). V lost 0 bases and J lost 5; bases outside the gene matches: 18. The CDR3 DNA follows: TGTGCCAGCAGCTTGGATTTTTGGCCAACAGGGGGAGACGGGGAGACCCAGTACTTC. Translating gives CASSLDFWPTGGDGETQYF.

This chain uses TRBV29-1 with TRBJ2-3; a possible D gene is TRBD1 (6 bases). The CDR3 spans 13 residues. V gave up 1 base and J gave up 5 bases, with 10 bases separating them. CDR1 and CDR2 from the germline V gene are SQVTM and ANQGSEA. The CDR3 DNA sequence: TGCAGCGTTGAAGCCCCACAGGGAGATACGCAGTATTTT. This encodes CSVEAPQGDTQYF.

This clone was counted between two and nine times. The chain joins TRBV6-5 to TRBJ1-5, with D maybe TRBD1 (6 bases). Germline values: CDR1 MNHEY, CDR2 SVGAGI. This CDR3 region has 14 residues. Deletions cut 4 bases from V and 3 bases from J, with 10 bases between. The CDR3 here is CASSSTGINQPQHF. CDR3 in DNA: TGTGCCAGCAGTTCGACAGGAATCAATCAGCCCCAGCATTTT.